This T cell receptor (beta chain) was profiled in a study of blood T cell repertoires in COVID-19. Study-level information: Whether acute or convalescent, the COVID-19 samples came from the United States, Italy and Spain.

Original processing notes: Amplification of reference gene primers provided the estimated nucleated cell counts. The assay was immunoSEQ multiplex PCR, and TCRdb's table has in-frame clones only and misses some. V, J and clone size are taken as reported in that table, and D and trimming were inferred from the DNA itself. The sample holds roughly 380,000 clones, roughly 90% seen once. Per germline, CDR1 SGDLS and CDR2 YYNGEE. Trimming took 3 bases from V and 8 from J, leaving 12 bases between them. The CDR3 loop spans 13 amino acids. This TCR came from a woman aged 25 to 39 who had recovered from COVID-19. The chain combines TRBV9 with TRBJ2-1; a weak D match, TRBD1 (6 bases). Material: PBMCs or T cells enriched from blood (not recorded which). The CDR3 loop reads CASSEGVTDEQFF. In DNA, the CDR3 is TGTGCCAGCAGCGAGGGGGTTACAGATGAGCAGTTCTTC.